This T cell receptor (beta chain) was documented in a study of OX40 agonist ivuxolimab in advanced cancers. Study context: The study treated patients with ivuxolimab, an agonistic anti-OX40 (CD134) antibody. Antecedent anti-PD-1, anti-PD-L1 or anti-CTLA-4 therapy was permissible, with around 41% having received some.

Turning to this clone: Its cognate antigen is unknown.

CDR3 size: 15 residues. Unmatched junction bases numbered 6, after V lost 0 bases and J lost 6 bases. The V gene's germline CDR1 is SGDLS and CDR2 YYNGEE. TCRdb keeps only in-frame clones here, not all; method: immunoSEQ multiplex PCR. The repertoire holds about 110,000 clones, with under 95% as singletons. Broader study findings: The 0.1-3.0 mg/kg partial responders had among the lowest clonal expansion. There were, on average, more expanded clones in CD8+ T cells than in CD4+.

This clonotype originated in an adult with an advanced solid tumor such as melanoma, head and neck, liver or kidney cancer. The material was CD4+ or CD8+ T cells sorted from blood, obtained in a trial of the OX40 agonist ivuxolimab. The chain combines TRBV9 with TRBJ2-1; 7 bases are shared with TRBD2. Here the CDR3 DNA reads TGTGCCAGCAGCGTAGGGGAGGGTTCCGTCAATGAGCAGTTCTTC. As protein: CASSVGEGSVNEQFF.